This T cell receptor (beta chain) appears in the sequencing data of a study of T cell responses to AZD1222 COVID-19 vaccine. Study-level results: At 160-218 and 743-854, vaccine-associated CD4 TCRs were dominant, and they spanned spike. Reports say nearly half of spike-specific TCRs go after unmutated variant regions. Baseline serostatus was positive in only 5 to 7 AZD1222 recipients.

Comment on this clone: Its antigen remains unknown.

Data came from immunoSEQ multiplex PCR; TCRdb stores just in-frame clones and leaves some out. This table holds about 130,000 clones, 90% to 95% found once. This CDR3 contains 14 residues. Trimming removed 5 bases at V and 8 bases at J, with 18 bases between. CDR1 and CDR2 from the germline V gene are MNHEY and SVGAGI. The sequences come from peripheral blood, collected on day 0 of AZD1222 vaccination. The TCR originated in an adult in good health. The genes are TRBV6-5 and TRBJ1-2; TRBD1 might be the D (6 bases). CDR3 loop: CASSTAGGYGGYTF. The CDR3 nucleotides read TGTGCCAGCAGTACAGCGGGGGGCTATGGAGGCTACACCTTC.